The next 8 T cell receptor beta chains were all read from a single sample in a study of Tregs in tolerant kidney transplant recipients. TCRdb's copy holds only in-frame clones and misses some; the assay was immunoSEQ multiplex PCR. The sample has over 60,000 clones, under 98% seen once; the top ten hold around 0.6%. The sequences come from CD4+ T cells from blood, collected before the transplant. Every receptor here comes from a human donor who received a combined kidney and bone marrow transplant.

The chain has TRBV14 and TRBJ2-5; 8 bases are a match to TRBD1. J lost 4 bases, V lost 8 bases, and 6 bases had no gene match. The V gene's germline CDR1 is SGHDN and CDR2 FVKESK. CDR3 length: 13 residues. The CDR3 DNA sequence: TGTGCCAGCGGTATGACAGGGGCAGAGACCCAGTACTTC. Its translation: CASGMTGAETQYF.

This clone has only one observation. The J gene is TRBJ2-1, the V gene TRBV7-7, with TRBD1 matching 8 bases. Per the germline V gene, CDR1 is SSHAT and CDR2 is FNYEAQ (reference sequence). CDR3 length: 14 amino acids. V shed 5 bases and J 7 bases; nucleotides not matched to a gene: 7. DNA of the CDR3: TGTGCCAGCAGCCCCCGGACAGGGTCAAATGAGCAGTTCTTC. It encodes CASSPRTGSNEQFF.

CDR3 DNA sequence: TGCGCCAGCAGCCACCCCCGGGGGGTAGCGGGGGGAACCGCGGATCAGACCCAGTACTTC. Translated, it gives CASSHPRGVAGGTADQTQYF. The V call is TRBV4-1, the J call TRBJ2-5; 10 bases line up with TRBD2. CDR1 is MGHRA and CDR2 is YSYEKL in the germline V gene. The CDR3 covers 20 residues. After removal of 3 bases from V and 6 bases from J, the junction contained 22 bases not matched to a gene.

The chain carries TRBV4-1 and TRBJ2-1; 7 positions agree with TRBD1. The CDR3 has 18 residues. Trimming at V came to 0 bases and at J to 3 bases, leaving 11 bases not matched to a gene. The germline CDR1 and CDR2 sequences are MGHRA and YSYEKL. In nucleotides, the CDR3 is TGCGCCAGCAGCCAAGAAGGAATCGACAGGGCTAACTACAATGAGCAGTTCTTC. It translates to CASSQEGIDRANYNEQFF.

This chain links TRBV29-1 with TRBJ2-1; tentative D call: TRBD1 (5 bases). CDR1 SQVTM and CDR2 ANQGSEA come from the germline V gene. The CDR3 is made up of 16 amino acids. Between the trimmed V and J ends, which lost 3 bases and 4 bases, there was a span of 19 bases. CDR3 sequence (DNA): TGCAGCGTTGATCAGGGAAACACCCCTTTGTACAATGAGCAGTTCTTC. Protein product: CSVDQGNTPLYNEQFF.

This sequence joins TRBV6-6 and TRBJ1-2; D is unresolved. The CDR3 spans 15 residues. Germline V gene lookup returns CDR1 MNHNY and CDR2 SVGAGI (reference sequence). The V end was cut by 6 bases, the J end by 4 bases, with 18 bases between. CDR3 sequence: CASRATVVRSYGYTF. For the CDR3, the DNA is TGTGCCAGCAGGGCCACAGTGGTACGCAGCTATGGCTACACCTTC.

This clone occurred once. This sequence joins TRBV4-1 and TRBJ1-6, with 7 bases fitting TRBD1. The CDR3 runs to 14 residues. Germline V gives CDR1 MGHRA, CDR2 YSYEKL. V trimming: 7 bases; J trimming: 10 bases; junction bases outside the gene matches: 10. The CDR3 is CASTTGTPGSPLHF. The CDR3 DNA sequence: TGCGCCAGCACGACAGGGACCCCCGGGTCACCCCTCCACTTT.

This clone occurred once. V usage is TRBV29-1 and J usage is TRBJ1-1; maybe TRBD1 (5 bases). V lost 4 bases and J 3 bases, leaving 15 bases between the germline ends. The length of the CDR3 is 14 residues. Germline V CDR1 and CDR2: SQVTM, ANQGSEA. CDR3 DNA sequence: TGCAGCGTTGTCGGGGGGACGGGGGACACTGAAGCTTTCTTT. Protein: CSVVGGTGDTEAFF.